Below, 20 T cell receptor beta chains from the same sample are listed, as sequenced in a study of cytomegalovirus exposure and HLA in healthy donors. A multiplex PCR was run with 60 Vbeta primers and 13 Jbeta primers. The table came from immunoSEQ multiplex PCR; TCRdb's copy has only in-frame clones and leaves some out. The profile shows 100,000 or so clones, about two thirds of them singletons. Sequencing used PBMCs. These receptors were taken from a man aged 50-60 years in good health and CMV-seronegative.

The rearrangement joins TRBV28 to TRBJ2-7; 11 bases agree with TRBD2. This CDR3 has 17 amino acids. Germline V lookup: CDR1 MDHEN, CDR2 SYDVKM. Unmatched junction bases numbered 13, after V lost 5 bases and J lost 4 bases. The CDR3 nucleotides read TGTGCCAGCAGTACGACATGGACTAGCGGGTCGAGGTACGAGCAGTACTTC. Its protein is CASSTTWTSGSRYEQYF.

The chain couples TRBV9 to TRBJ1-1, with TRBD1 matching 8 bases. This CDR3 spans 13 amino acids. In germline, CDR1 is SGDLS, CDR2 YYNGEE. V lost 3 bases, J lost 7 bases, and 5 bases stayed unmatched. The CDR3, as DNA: TGTGCCAGCAGCGAGGGACAGGCGTTTGAAGCTTTCTTT. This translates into CASSEGQAFEAFF.

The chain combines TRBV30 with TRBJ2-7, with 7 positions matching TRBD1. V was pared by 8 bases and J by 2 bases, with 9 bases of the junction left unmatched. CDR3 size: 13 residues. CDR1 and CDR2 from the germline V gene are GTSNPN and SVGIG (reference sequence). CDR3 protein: CASLRDRTYEQYF. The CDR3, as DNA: TGTGCCAGCCTCCGGGACAGAACCTACGAGCAGTACTTC.

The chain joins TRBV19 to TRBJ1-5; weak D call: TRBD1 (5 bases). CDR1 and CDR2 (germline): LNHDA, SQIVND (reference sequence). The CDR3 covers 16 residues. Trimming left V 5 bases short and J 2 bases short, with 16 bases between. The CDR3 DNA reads TGTGCCAGTAGTGGTTCGGGGGAGTCCGGCAATCAGCCCCAGCATTTT. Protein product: CASSGSGESGNQPQHF.

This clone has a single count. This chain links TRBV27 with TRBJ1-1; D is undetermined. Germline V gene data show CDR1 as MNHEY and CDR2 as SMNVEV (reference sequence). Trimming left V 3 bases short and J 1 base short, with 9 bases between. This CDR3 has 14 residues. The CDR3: CASSFADKNTEAFF. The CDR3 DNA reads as TGTGCCAGCAGTTTCGCAGATAAGAACACTGAAGCTTTCTTT.

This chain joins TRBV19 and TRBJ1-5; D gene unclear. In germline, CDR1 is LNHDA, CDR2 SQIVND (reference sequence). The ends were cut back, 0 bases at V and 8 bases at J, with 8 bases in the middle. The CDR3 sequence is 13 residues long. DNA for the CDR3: TGTGCCAGTAGTATAGATACAGAGAAGCCCCAGCATTTT. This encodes CASSIDTEKPQHF. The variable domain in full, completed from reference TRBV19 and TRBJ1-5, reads DGGITQSPKYLFRKEGQNVTLSCEQNLNHDAMYWYRQDPGQGLRLIYYSQIVNDFQKGDIAEGYSVSREKKESFPLTVTSAQKNPTAFYLCASSIDTEKPQHFGDGTRLSIL.

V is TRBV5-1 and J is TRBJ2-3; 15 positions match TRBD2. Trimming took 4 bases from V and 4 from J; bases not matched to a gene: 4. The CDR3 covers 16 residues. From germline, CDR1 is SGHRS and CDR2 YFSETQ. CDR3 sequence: CASSGLAGGSADTQYF. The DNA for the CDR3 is TGCGCCAGCAGCGGACTAGCGGGAGGGTCGGCAGATACGCAGTATTTT.

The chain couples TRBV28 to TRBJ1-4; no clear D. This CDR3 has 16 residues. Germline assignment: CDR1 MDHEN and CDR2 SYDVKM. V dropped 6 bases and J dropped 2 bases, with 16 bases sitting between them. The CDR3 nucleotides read TGTGCCAGCAGCCCCGGAGGAGAGGCGACTAATGAAAAACTGTTTTTT. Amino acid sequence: CASSPGGEATNEKLFF.

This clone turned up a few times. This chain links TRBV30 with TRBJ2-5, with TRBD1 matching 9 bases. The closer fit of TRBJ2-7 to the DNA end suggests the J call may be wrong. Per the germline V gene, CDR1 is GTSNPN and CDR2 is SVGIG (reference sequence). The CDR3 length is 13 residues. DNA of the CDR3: TGTGCCTGGGCGGGACAGGGACTATACGAGCAGTACTTC. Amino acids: CAWAGQGLYEQYF.

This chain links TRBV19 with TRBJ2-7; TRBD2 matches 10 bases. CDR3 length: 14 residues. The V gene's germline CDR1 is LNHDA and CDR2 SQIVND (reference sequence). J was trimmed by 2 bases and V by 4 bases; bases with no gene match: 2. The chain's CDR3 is CASSTLAGPYEQYF. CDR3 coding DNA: TGTGCCAGTAGTACACTAGCGGGACCCTACGAGCAGTACTTC.

The CDR3 sequence is CASGVEVNTEAFF. The DNA for the CDR3 is TGTGCCAGCGGCGTGGAGGTCAACACTGAAGCTTTCTTT. The rearrangement joins TRBV6-5 to TRBJ1-1; D is unresolved. The V gene lost 8 bases and the J gene lost 2 bases, with 12 bases spanning the gap. Germline V gene sequence: CDR1 MNHEY, CDR2 SVGAGI. The CDR3 has 13 residues.

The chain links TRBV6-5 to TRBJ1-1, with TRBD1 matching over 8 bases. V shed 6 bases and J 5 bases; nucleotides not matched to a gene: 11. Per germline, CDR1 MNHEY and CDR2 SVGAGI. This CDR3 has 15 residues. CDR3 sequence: CASRVEDRGSTEAFF. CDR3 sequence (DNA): TGTGCCAGCAGGGTAGAAGACAGGGGTTCGACTGAAGCTTTCTTT.

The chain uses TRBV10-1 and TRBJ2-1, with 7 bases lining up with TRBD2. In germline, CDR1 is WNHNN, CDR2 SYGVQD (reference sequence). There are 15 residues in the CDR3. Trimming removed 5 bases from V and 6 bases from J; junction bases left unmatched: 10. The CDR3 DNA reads TGCGCCAGCAGTCCTGGGCGGGGGTTCTCCAATGAGCAGTTCTTC. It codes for CASSPGRGFSNEQFF.

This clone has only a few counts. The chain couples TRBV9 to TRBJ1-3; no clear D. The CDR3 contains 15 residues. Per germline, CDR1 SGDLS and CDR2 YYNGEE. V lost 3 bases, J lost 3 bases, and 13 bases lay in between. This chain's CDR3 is CASSDPDLHGNTIYF. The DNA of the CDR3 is TGTGCCAGCAGCGATCCAGACTTACATGGAAACACCATATATTTT.

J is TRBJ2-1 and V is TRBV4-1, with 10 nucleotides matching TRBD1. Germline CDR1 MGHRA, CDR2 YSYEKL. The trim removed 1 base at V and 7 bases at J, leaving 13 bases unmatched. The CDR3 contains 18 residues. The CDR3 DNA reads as TGCGCCAGCAGCCAAGTTTTCTACCGAGACAGGGGGCCGAATGAGCAGTTCTTC. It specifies CASSQVFYRDRGPNEQFF.

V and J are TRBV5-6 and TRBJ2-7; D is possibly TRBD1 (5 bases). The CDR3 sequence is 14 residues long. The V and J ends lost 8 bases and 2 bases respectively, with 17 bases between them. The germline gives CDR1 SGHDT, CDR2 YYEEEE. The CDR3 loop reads CASSQGANPYEQYF. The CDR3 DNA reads TGTGCCAGTAGCCAAGGGGCGAATCCCTACGAGCAGTACTTC.

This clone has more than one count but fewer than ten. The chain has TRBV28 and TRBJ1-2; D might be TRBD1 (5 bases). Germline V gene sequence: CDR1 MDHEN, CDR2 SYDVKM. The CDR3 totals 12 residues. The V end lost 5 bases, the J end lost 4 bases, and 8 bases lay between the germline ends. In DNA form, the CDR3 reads TGTGCCAGCAGTGGCAGGGCCTATGGCTACACCTTC. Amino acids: CASSGRAYGYTF.

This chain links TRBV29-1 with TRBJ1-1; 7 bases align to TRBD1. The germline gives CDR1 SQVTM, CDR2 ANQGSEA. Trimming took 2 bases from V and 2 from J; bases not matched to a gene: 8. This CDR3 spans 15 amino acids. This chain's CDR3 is CSVERPGQRNTEAFF. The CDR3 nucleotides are TGCAGCGTTGAAAGACCGGGACAGAGAAACACTGAAGCTTTCTTT.

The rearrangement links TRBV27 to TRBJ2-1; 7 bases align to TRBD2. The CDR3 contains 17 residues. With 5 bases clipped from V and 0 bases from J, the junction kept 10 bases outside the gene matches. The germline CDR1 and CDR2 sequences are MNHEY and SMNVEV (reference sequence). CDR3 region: CASSLPGGSHSYNEQFF. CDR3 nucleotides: TGTGCCAGCAGTCTCCCGGGAGGTTCCCACTCCTACAATGAGCAGTTCTTC.

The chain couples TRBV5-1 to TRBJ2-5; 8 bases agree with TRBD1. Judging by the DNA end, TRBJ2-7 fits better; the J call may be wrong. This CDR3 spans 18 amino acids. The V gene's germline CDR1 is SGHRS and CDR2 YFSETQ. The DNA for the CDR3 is TGCGCCAGCAGCTTTAGGGCTCTTGGGCAGGGGGCCTCCTACGAGCAGTACTTC. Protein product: CASSFRALGQGASYEQYF.